The following is a T cell receptor (beta chain) sequence with its context. In the authors' methods: Estimation of nucleated cell counts relied on the amplification of reference gene primers. Using immunoSEQ multiplex PCR, the repertoire was profiled, and TCRdb retains in-frame clones only, with some absent. That table is the source of V, J and clone size, and D and trimming were worked out from the DNA. This sample has some 460,000 clones, with approximately 90% found just once. Germline V CDR1 and CDR2: GTSNPN, SVGIG (reference sequence). The V gene end was trimmed by 3 bases and the J gene end by 9 bases; junction bases not matched to a gene: 10. This CDR3 spans 14 amino acids. These data are taken from a study of blood T cell repertoires in COVID-19. Study-wide context: Donors in the United States, Italy and Spain gave samples during acute or convalescent COVID-19. Sample material is recorded as cDNA or gDNA derived from T cells, B-cell-depleted T cells, or PBMCs.

The rearrangement joins TRBV30 to TRBJ2-1, with 8 bases identical to TRBD2. The origin of this receptor is a woman in her thirties with acute or convalescent COVID-19. Material for sequencing was peripheral blood. The CDR3 region is CAWRVRGGGSEQFF. CDR3 coding DNA: TGTGCCTGGAGGGTCCGGGGGGGCGGAAGTGAGCAGTTCTTC.